These 27 T cell receptor beta chains were sequenced from one sample in a study of CD8+CD57+ T cells in acquired aplastic anemia. According to the study, genomic DNA was the template for TCR beta VDJ and CDR3 profiling. Via MiXCR, TCRdb re-called the reads, giving one row per CDR3 protein. The sample lists 200,000 or so distinct CDR3 sequences, around half seen once, with 9.7% in the top ten. Only patients with CD8+CD57+ cell expansion on flow cytometry were chosen for sequencing. Sequences were obtained from sorted CD4+, CD8+, or CD8+CD57+ T cells (not recorded which) from PBMCs. The receptors here all came from a human donor with aplastic anemia.

Comments on this clonotype: Because the CDR3 is missing its conserved closing phenylalanine or tryptophan, this is likely a read error. The DNA is omitted, as the CDR3 cannot be located on it reliably, and the CDR3 follows TCRdb's listing. The J gene is TRBJ2-1, the V gene TRBV24-1; the listed D gene, TRBD2, was not tested against the DNA. Including both end residues, the CDR3 is 16 amino acids long. Per the germline V gene, CDR1 is KGHDR and CDR2 is SFDVKD. CDR3 region: CATSVPSGNSYNEQSL.

Many counts were recorded for this clonotype. The chain recombines TRBV6-4 with TRBJ2-5; a possible D gene is TRBD1 (6 bases). This CDR3 spans 14 amino acids. V was cut by 2 bases and J by 4 bases, with 11 bases left in between. Germline values: CDR1 MRHNA, CDR2 SNTAGT. In nucleotides, the CDR3 is TGTGCCAGCAGTGACGGGCGAGGGGGAGAGACCCAGTACTTC. Its translation: CASSDGRGGETQYF.

The rearrangement joins TRBV29-1 to TRBJ2-2; D gene uncertain. The CDR3 has 10 residues. Between the trimmed V and J ends, which lost 8 bases and 6 bases, there was a span of 7 bases. Germline-derived CDR1 and CDR2 are SQVTM and ANQGSEA. CDR3 loop: CSPEPGELFF. CDR3 DNA: TGCAGCCCTGAACCCGGGGAGCTGTTTTTT.

This chain connects TRBV20-1 to TRBJ2-7; D might be TRBD2 (6 bases). CDR3 size: 12 residues. Trimming pared 1 base from V and 4 bases from J, leaving 8 bases between. Germline CDR1 DFQATT, CDR2 SNEGSKA (reference sequence). CDR3 nucleotide sequence: TGCAGTGCTAGAGGCCGGGGGTACGAGCAGTACTTC. The encoded protein is CSARGRGYEQYF.

The sample holds a few counts of this clonotype. The chain has TRBV10-2 and TRBJ1-2, with 8 bases matching TRBD1. This CDR3 is 14 amino acids long. Germline CDR1 and CDR2: WSHSY and SAAADI. With V trimmed by 0 bases and J by 8 bases, 5 bases remained unmatched. CDR3 in amino acids: CASSESQGARGYTF. CDR3 nucleotide sequence: TGCGCCAGCAGTGAGTCCCAGGGGGCGCGGGGCTACACCTTC.

The chain links TRBV10-3 to TRBJ1-5, with TRBD1 matching 8 bases. There are 14 residues in the CDR3. Germline V lookup: CDR1 ENHRY, CDR2 SYGVKD. V dropped 5 bases and J dropped 2; count of bases not matched to a gene: 2. The CDR3 loop reads CAISQQGGNQPQHF. DNA for the CDR3: TGTGCCATCAGTCAACAGGGGGGCAATCAGCCCCAGCATTTT.

V and J are TRBV9 and TRBJ1-5, with 7 bases fitting TRBD1. J lost 2 bases, V lost 0 bases, and 2 bases had no gene match. CDR1 and CDR2 (germline): SGDLS, YYNGEE. The CDR3 runs 15 residues. The CDR3 sequence: CASSVGQGGNQPQHF. The CDR3 bases are TGTGCCAGCAGCGTAGGCCAGGGGGGCAATCAGCCCCAGCATTTT.

The sample holds many counts of this clonotype. The rearrangement links TRBV5-6 to TRBJ2-5; 8 bases line up with TRBD2. CDR1 and CDR2 from the germline V gene are SGHDT and YYEEEE. V lost 4 bases, J lost 2 bases, and 4 bases stayed unmatched. This CDR3 region has 14 residues. This CDR3 reads CASSRGLAQETQYF. In DNA, the CDR3 is TGTGCCAGCAGCAGAGGACTAGCTCAAGAGACCCAGTACTTC.

This chain joins TRBV25-1 and TRBJ1-2; TRBD1 might be the D (5 bases). Germline lookup yields CDR1 MGHDK and CDR2 SYGVNS. The CDR3 sequence is 12 residues long. V was shortened by 6 bases and J by 3 bases, with 8 bases between the two germline ends. In DNA form, the CDR3 reads TGTGCCAGCAGAGGGGACTACTATGGCTACACCTTC. It translates to CASRGDYYGYTF.

The gene calls are TRBV10-3 and TRBJ2-3; D remains unclear. V gave up 2 bases and J gave up 0 bases, with 9 bases separating them. Germline V lookup: CDR1 ENHRY, CDR2 SYGVKD. CDR3 length: 15 residues. The CDR3 loop reads CAISEPTLSTDTQYF. The DNA for the CDR3 is TGTGCCATCAGTGAGCCAACTCTCAGCACAGATACGCAGTATTTT.

This clonotype was detected a few times. CDR3 region: CATSDLTPAGDHATDTQYF. The DNA of the CDR3 is TGTGCCACCAGTGATTTGACGCCAGCCGGGGACCATGCGACAGATACGCAGTATTTT. This sequence joins TRBV24-1 and TRBJ2-3, with D perhaps being TRBD1 or TRBD2 (5 bases each). Germline assignment: CDR1 KGHDR and CDR2 SFDVKD. This CDR3 is built from 19 residues. The ends were cut back, 0 bases at V and 3 bases at J, with 21 bases in the middle.

This chain uses TRBV29-1 with TRBJ1-1; the match to TRBD1 covers 7 bases. With V trimmed by 0 bases and J by 4 bases, 2 bases remained unmatched. CDR1 SQVTM and CDR2 ANQGSEA come from the germline V gene. The CDR3 extends over 13 amino acids. The CDR3 loop is CSVEDHRGTEAFF. For the CDR3, the DNA is TGCAGCGTTGAAGATCACAGGGGCACTGAAGCTTTCTTT.

This clonotype was observed a few times. CDR3: CSVEDLKGSYNSPLHF. CDR3 nucleotides: TGCAGCGTTGAAGATCTTAAAGGCTCCTATAATTCACCCCTCCACTTT. V is TRBV29-1 and J is TRBJ1-6, with no clear D. There are 16 residues in the CDR3. V lost 0 bases to trimming and J lost 0 bases, with 9 bases between them. Germline CDR1 and CDR2: SQVTM and ANQGSEA.

V usage is TRBV24-1 and J usage is TRBJ1-2; 7 nucleotides agree with TRBD1. The CDR3 is 13 residues long. From germline, CDR1 is KGHDR and CDR2 SFDVKD. The V segment lost 5 bases and the J segment 4 bases; nucleotides outside the gene matches: 3. CDR3 coding DNA: TGTGCCACCAGTGGAACAGGGGCCTATGGCTACACCTTC. Its protein product is CATSGTGAYGYTF.

This clonotype has more than one count but fewer than ten. The chain combines TRBV2 with TRBJ2-7, with TRBD1 identical over 7 bases. The germline gives CDR1 SNHLY, CDR2 FYNNEI. This CDR3 contains 12 residues. J lost 4 bases, V lost 7 bases, and 4 bases had no gene match. The CDR3 spells CASTDRDYEQYF. The CDR3 coding sequence is TGTGCCAGCACCGACAGGGATTACGAGCAGTACTTC.

Ten or more counts support this clonotype. The chain recombines TRBV7-2 with TRBJ2-7; 7 nucleotides align to TRBD2. The CDR3 contains 17 residues. Per germline, CDR1 SGHTA and CDR2 FQGNSA. V trimming: 1 base; J trimming: 2 bases; junction bases outside the gene matches: 11. This CDR3 is CASSLVTGLADPYEQYF. The CDR3 DNA sequence: TGTGCCAGCAGCTTAGTCACGGGGCTAGCGGACCCCTACGAGCAGTACTTC. The complete variable domain, with remaining parts taken from reference TRBV7-2 and TRBJ2-7, reads GAGVSQSPSNKVTEKGKDVELRCDPISGHTALYWYRQSLGQGLEFLIYFQGNSAPDKSGLPSDRFSAERTGGSVSTLTIQRTQQEDSAVYLCASSLVTGLADPYEQYFGPGTRLTVT.

The chain carries TRBV7-2 and TRBJ2-2, with D unresolved. V was pared by 5 bases and J by 11 bases, with 15 bases between. Germline V gives CDR1 SGHTA, CDR2 FQGNSA. The CDR3 loop spans 13 amino acids. CDR3: CASSAGRISELFF. The CDR3 DNA sequence: TGTGCCAGCAGCGCCGGACGAATCAGCGAGCTGTTTTTT.

This clonotype was recorded many times. The rearrangement links TRBV5-1 to TRBJ1-1; 8 positions match TRBD1. The trim removed 1 base at V and 5 bases at J, leaving 4 bases unmatched. The CDR3 length is 14 residues. Germline-derived CDR1 and CDR2 are SGHRS and YFSETQ. As DNA, the CDR3 is TGCGCCAGCAGCTTGAAGGACAGGGATACTGAAGCTTTCTTT. Translating it yields CASSLKDRDTEAFF.

The chain has TRBV5-1 and TRBJ2-2; 9 bases fit TRBD2. J was trimmed by 2 bases and V by 2 bases; bases with no gene match: 4. The CDR3 extends over 16 amino acids. CDR1 SGHRS and CDR2 YFSETQ come from the germline V gene. The chain's CDR3 is CASSFLAGLNTGELFF. In DNA, the CDR3 is TGCGCCAGCAGCTTCCTAGCGGGACTAAACACCGGGGAGCTGTTTTTT.

This chain joins TRBV10-3 and TRBJ1-2; D unresolved. Trimming cost V 4 bases and J 3 bases, with 9 bases left between them. The CDR3 loop spans 13 amino acids. The germline V gene has CDR1 ENHRY and CDR2 SYGVKD. The CDR3 nucleotides read TGTGCCATCAGTGCTGCCGCGGACTATGGCTACACCTTC. This gives the protein CAISAAADYGYTF.

The V and J genes are TRBV7-9 and TRBJ1-5; no firm D call. Trimming pared 2 bases from V and 6 bases from J, leaving 8 bases between. CDR3 length: 13 amino acids. Germline loops: CDR1 SEHNR, CDR2 FQNEAQ (reference sequence). The CDR3 reads CASSLSRSQPQHF. CDR3 sequence (DNA): TGTGCCAGCAGCTTAAGTAGGTCTCAGCCCCAGCATTTT.

J is TRBJ2-1 and V is TRBV28; the D gene is possibly TRBD1 (6 bases). Trimming cost V 4 bases and J 1 base, with 23 bases left between them. The CDR3 totals 19 residues. Germline CDR1 reads MDHEN; CDR2 reads SYDVKM. CDR3 nucleotide sequence: TGTGCCAGCAGTTCCCCATCTCCCCAGGGGTGGGTATCCTACAATGAGCAGTTCTTC. Amino acids: CASSSPSPQGWVSYNEQFF.

This clonotype occurred many times. This chain joins TRBV20-1 and TRBJ2-4; D call uncertain. Germline lookup yields CDR1 DFQATT and CDR2 SNEGSKA (reference sequence). The CDR3 spans 14 residues. Trimming took off 4 bases at V and 1 base at J, with 11 bases between the two ends. The CDR3 is CSAIEGGAKNIQYF. In nucleotides, the CDR3 is TGCAGTGCTATCGAAGGCGGTGCCAAAAACATTCAGTACTTC.

V usage is TRBV20-1 and J usage is TRBJ1-2; D is uncertain. CDR1 is DFQATT, CDR2 SNEGSKA, per germline (reference sequence). The CDR3 has 11 amino acids. The germline V and J ends were trimmed by 4 bases and 2 bases, with 5 bases remaining between them. CDR3 protein: CSAMDNYGYTF. The CDR3, as DNA: TGCAGTGCTATGGACAACTATGGCTACACCTTC.

This clonotype was observed a single time. The genes are TRBV11-1 and TRBJ1-5; TRBD1 agrees at 7 bases. After removal of 5 bases from V and 6 bases from J, the junction contained 13 bases not matched to a gene. CDR3 length: 16 amino acids. From germline, CDR1 is SGHAT and CDR2 FQDESV (reference sequence). CDR3 in DNA: TGTGCCAGCAGCCAGGGTGAGGGGGCGTACGGTCAGCCCCAGCATTTT. Encoded protein: CASSQGEGAYGQPQHF.

In its sample, this clonotype was seen many times. The chain carries TRBV5-5 and TRBJ2-5; either TRBD1 or TRBD2 may supply D (5 bases each). This CDR3 has 15 amino acids. The germline V gene encodes CDR1 SGHKS and CDR2 YYEKEE (reference sequence). V lost 0 bases to trimming and J lost 4 bases, with 13 bases between them. CDR3 DNA: TGTGCCAGCAGCTTGGTCCCAGGGAGCGGAGAGACCCAGTACTTC. Translation: CASSLVPGSGETQYF.

The chain uses TRBV7-3 and TRBJ2-1, with no clear D. Germline V gene data show CDR1 as SGHTA and CDR2 as FQGTGA. Trimming shortened V by 2 bases and J by 5 bases, and 10 bases separated the two germline ends. The CDR3 length is 14 residues. This CDR3 reads CASSLDWGNNEQFF. The CDR3 nucleotides read TGTGCCAGCAGCTTAGACTGGGGAAACAATGAGCAGTTCTTC.